This T cell receptor beta chain appears in the sequencing data of a study of CD8 T cells in Susac syndrome (dated by TCRdb to the late 2010s). About the investigation overall: Repertoire sequencing was used to test whether CD8+ T cell activation and differentiation in Susac syndrome was antigen driven. The full study reports these points: The number of individuals in the TCR sequencing and HLA analysis was acknowledged as relatively small.

As to this clonotype: Its binding antigen is unknown. It has no much larger one-base neighbor in the sample; base qualities were not kept.

RNA was extracted using the RNeasy kit, and about 0.45 to 1 ug of the RNA was reverse transcribed with random hexamers. TCR beta CDR3 regions were amplified with the immunoSEQ multiplex PCR assay covering 54 Vbeta and 13 Jbeta segments. To correct PCR amplification bias, a synthetic template baseline was used for both primer optimization and computational correction. From the authors' description of their analysis: Reads were assigned to V, D and J genes according to IMGT and analyzed in immunoSEQ Analyzer, with only productive sequences retained. Clonality was computed as one minus Shannon entropy normalized by log2 of the number of productive unique sequences. For each patient and control, public and private clones were evaluated among the 100 most prevalent clones. Susac-specific clones were defined as absent from healthy and MS cohorts, around 980 published viral clones and other ImmuneACCESS disease sequences. The raw public data were reprocessed by TCRdb itself: fastp quality trimming at Q25, MiXCR clonotype calling, in-frame beta chains only. Entries are consolidated by CDR3 protein sequence, retaining the most common genes and DNA. TCRdb, not the original authors, processed these V and J calls. The sample has about 160,000 distinct CDR3 sequences on record, roughly 94% of them singletons. The top ten clonotypes cover over 0.09% of the sample.

Peripheral blood CD8+ and CD4+ T cells from healthy donors, Susac syndrome patients and multiple sclerosis patients were profiled by high-throughput TCR beta sequencing. The multiple sclerosis controls were treatment-naive patients whose relapsing-remitting disease, either stable or active, fulfilled the revised McDonald criteria. Bulk CD8+ and CD4+ T cells were purified by magnetic negative isolation, whereas CD8+ TEMRA cells were enriched by FACS. Blood was drawn into EDTA tubes, processed within 24 hours, and PBMCs were isolated by density gradient centrifugation. PBMCs destined for TCR sequencing were cryopreserved in liquid nitrogen and later thawed in a 37 °C water bath. The sorted or isolated CD4+, CD8+ and CD8+ TEMRA cells had a purity of 90% or higher. Relative to germline, V is 1 base shorter and J is 1 base shorter, with 10 bases between their ends. Via the germline V gene, CDR1 is MGHRA and CDR2 YSYEKL. Measured from the cysteine to the phenylalanine, the CDR3 is 16 residues long. Only the CDR3 region is kept as DNA, spanning 48 bases read in frame from base 1.

This chain is built from TRBV4-1 and TRBJ2-2; no D gene can be assigned with confidence. Sequenced sample: CD4+ T cells from PBMCs. The TCR originated in a human donor with multiple sclerosis. The CDR3 protein sequence reads: CASSQVFTRNTGELFF. The bases read TGCGCCAGCAGCCAAGTATTCACCAGGAACACCGGGGAGCTGTTTTTT.